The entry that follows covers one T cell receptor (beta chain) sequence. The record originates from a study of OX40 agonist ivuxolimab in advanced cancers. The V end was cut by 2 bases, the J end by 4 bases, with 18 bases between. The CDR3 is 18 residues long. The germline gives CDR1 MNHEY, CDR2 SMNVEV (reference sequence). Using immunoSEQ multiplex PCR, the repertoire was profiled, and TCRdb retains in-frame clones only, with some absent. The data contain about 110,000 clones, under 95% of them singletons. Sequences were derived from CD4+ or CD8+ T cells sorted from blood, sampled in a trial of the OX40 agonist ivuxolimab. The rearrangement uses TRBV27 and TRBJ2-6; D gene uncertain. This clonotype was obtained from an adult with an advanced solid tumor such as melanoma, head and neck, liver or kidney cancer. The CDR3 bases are TGTGCCAGCAGTTTAGTGCCTCCATCCCATCAGGGGGCCAACGTCCTGACTTTC. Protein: CASSLVPPSHQGANVLTF.